This T cell receptor beta chain was retrieved from a study of T-cell memory formation after mild COVID-19. This clonotype was seen more than once but under ten times. cDNA libraries for TCR alpha and TCR beta, carrying sample barcodes and UMIs, came from 5'RACE with constant-segment primers. TCRdb re-called the 5' RACE reads with MiXCR, one entry per CDR3 protein. The sample holds roughly 580,000 distinct CDR3 sequences; roughly 18% are singletons and the top ten take about 12%. CDR1 and CDR2 (germline): KGHSH, LQKENI. The CDR3 has 15 residues. V was cut by 3 bases and J by 6 bases, with 15 bases left in between.

The chain has TRBV18 and TRBJ1-5; maybe TRBD1 (6 bases). The sequence was obtained from an adult woman who had mild COVID-19 (a few samples of this study predate the infection). Cell type and time point are not known. Sequencing input: PBMCs or a T cell subset sorted from them (not recorded which). CDR3 loop: CASSPSGQQGQPQHF. The CDR3, as DNA: TGTGCCAGCTCACCTAGTGGACAGCAAGGTCAGCCCCAGCATTTT.